The clone carrying this TCR beta chain occurred once. What it binds is unknown. This specimen comes from a study of high-grade serous ovarian cancer treatment subgroups. Notes on the study in general: Different patients shared almost no repertoire; same-patient tumors shared about 0.1 to 0.79. Spatial context was lost because tumors were sequenced in bulk. The analyses considered CDR3 and ignored CDR1 and CDR2.

Tumor samples were taken before definitive surgery or chemotherapy. Sequenced by immunoSEQ multiplex PCR; TCRdb stores in-frame clones only, minus some. The sample lists about 15,000 clones; less than 90% were seen once. The TCR was taken from a human donor with high-grade serous ovarian cancer. Sequencing was carried out using tumor tissue.

Written as DNA, the CDR3 is TGTGCCAGCAGCTCTACAGGGGGCCTTATGGCTAATGAAAAACTGTTTTTT. Its translation: CASSSTGGLMANEKLFF. The V call is TRBV11-2, the J call TRBJ1-4, with 9 nucleotides matching TRBD1. The CDR3 is 17 residues long. V shed 4 bases and J 3 bases; nucleotides not matched to a gene: 9. Germline lookup yields CDR1 SGHAT and CDR2 FQNNGV. Drawing the rest from reference TRBV11-2 and TRBJ1-4, the complete variable domain is EAGVAQSPRYKIIEKRQSVAFWCNPISGHATLYWYQQILGQGPKLLIQFQNNGVVDDSQLPKDRFSAERLKGVDSTLKIQPAKLEDSAVYLCASSSTGGLMANEKLFFGSGTQLSVL.